Below, 21 T cell receptor beta chains from the same sample are listed, as sequenced in a study of blood T cell repertoires in COVID-19. Sequenced by immunoSEQ multiplex PCR; TCRdb stores in-frame clones only, minus some. The sample holds around 30,000 clones, around 90% seen once. The sample taken for sequencing was peripheral blood. All receptors come from a woman in her forties with active or convalescent COVID-19.

This clone has just a few counts. This rearrangement joins TRBV13 to TRBJ1-6, with D unclear. The CDR3 sequence is 12 residues long. Trimming took off 3 bases at V and 13 bases at J, with 10 bases between the two ends. Germline CDR1 reads PRHDT; CDR2 reads FYEKMQ (reference sequence). This CDR3 is CASSFPRFPLHF. CDR3 in DNA: TGTGCCAGCAGCTTTCCTCGGTTTCCCCTCCACTTT.

This rearrangement joins TRBV5-3 to TRBJ2-2, with 9 bases that match TRBD1. TRBV5-3 is given ORF status, its function remaining uncertain. This CDR3 region has 18 residues. The V gene end was trimmed by 0 bases and the J gene end by 5 bases; junction bases not matched to a gene: 11. CDR3 bases: TGTGCCAGAAGCTTGGATAGTTTGGGACAGGGTTCTACCGGGGAGCTGTTTTTT. This gives the protein CARSLDSLGQGSTGELFF.

This chain uses TRBV7-3 with TRBJ2-5, with TRBD2 matching over 9 bases. This CDR3 contains 17 residues. Germline V gives CDR1 SGHTA, CDR2 FQGTGA. With V trimmed by 0 bases and J by 5 bases, 10 bases remained unmatched. The DNA for the CDR3 is TGTGCCAGCAGCTTAACGCGGGGCGGGAGGGCCCGGGAGACCCAGTACTTC. Translating it yields CASSLTRGGRARETQYF.

The chain uses TRBV7-9 and TRBJ2-7; TRBD2 agrees at 9 bases. This CDR3 is 15 amino acids long. Germline V gene lookup returns CDR1 SEHNR and CDR2 FQNEAQ (reference sequence). Unmatched junction bases numbered 9, after V lost 3 bases and J lost 6 bases. CDR3 sequence (DNA): TGTGCCAGCAGCTTTTCATTAGCGGGAGCGTCCGAGCAGTACTTC. It codes for CASSFSLAGASEQYF.

This rearrangement joins TRBV7-9 to TRBJ1-2, with D hard to call. V was cut by 6 bases and J by 6 bases, with 20 bases left in between. Per germline, CDR1 SEHNR and CDR2 FQNEAQ (reference sequence). The CDR3 has 15 amino acids. Written as DNA, the CDR3 is TGTGCCAGCAGGAGCTCGGGATTTTCAGGTCATGGCTACACCTTC. The encoded protein is CASRSSGFSGHGYTF.

The V and J genes are TRBV29-1 and TRBJ2-7; TRBD1 matches at 10 bases. Trimming at V came to 5 bases and at J to 2 bases, leaving 6 bases not matched to a gene. This CDR3 has 14 residues. Per germline, CDR1 SQVTM and CDR2 ANQGSEA. The CDR3 here is CSVRGGTGAYEQYF. The DNA for the CDR3 is TGCAGCGTTCGAGGGGGGACAGGGGCCTACGAGCAGTACTTC.

This sequence joins TRBV19 and TRBJ1-1; D possibly corresponds to TRBD1 (5 bases). V was pared by 1 base and J by 6 bases, with 12 bases between. Germline CDR1 and CDR2: LNHDA and SQIVND (reference sequence). This CDR3 contains 14 residues. CDR3 sequence reads: CASSIGSGNPEAFF. The CDR3 DNA follows: TGTGCCAGTAGTATAGGTTCAGGGAATCCTGAAGCTTTCTTT. Variable domain in full (rest from reference TRBV19 and TRBJ1-1): DGGITQSPKYLFRKEGQNVTLSCEQNLNHDAMYWYRQDPGQGLRLIYYSQIVNDFQKGDIAEGYSVSREKKESFPLTVTSAQKNPTAFYLCASSIGSGNPEAFFGQGTRLTVV.

The rearrangement links TRBV3-1 (or the pseudogene TRBV3-2) to TRBJ2-1; 9 bases align to TRBD1. Germline CDR1 is LGHDT and CDR2 is YNNKEL (reference sequence). The CDR3 runs 15 residues. Losses at the gene ends were 4 bases for V and 4 bases for J; bases not matched to a gene: 5. The CDR3 loop is CASSPGTGLYNEQFF. The DNA for the CDR3 is TGTGCCAGCAGCCCGGGGACAGGGCTGTACAATGAGCAGTTCTTC.

This clone was observed once. The rearrangement uses TRBV7-9 and TRBJ1-2; 8 bases are shared with TRBD1. Germline trimming cut 6 bases from V and 8 bases from J; bases unmatched to any gene: 14. This CDR3 comprises 15 residues. The germline V gene encodes CDR1 SEHNR and CDR2 FQNEAQ (reference sequence). For the CDR3, the DNA is TGTGCCAGCAGTTATGACACAGGGGGGGCCGGAGGCTACACCTTC. Translated, it gives CASSYDTGGAGGYTF.

This chain connects TRBV11-3 to TRBJ2-7, with D unclear. The V gene lost 0 bases and the J gene lost 1 base, with 7 bases spanning the gap. Looked up from germline, CDR1 is SGHNT and CDR2 is YENEEA. The CDR3 is 14 amino acids. As DNA, the CDR3 is TGTGCCAGCAGCTTAGAGGGCCAGTCCTACGAGCAGTACTTC. Amino acid sequence: CASSLEGQSYEQYF.

The rearrangement links TRBV11-3 to TRBJ2-2, with TRBD1 matching over 8 bases. Per the germline V gene, CDR1 is SGHNT and CDR2 is YENEEA. The junction had 10 bases not matched to a gene; V was cut back by 5 bases and J by 5 bases. CDR3 length: 16 amino acids. Written as DNA, the CDR3 is TGTGCCAGCAGCCACCAGGGGGCCCAGAGGACCGGGGAGCTGTTTTTT. Amino acids: CASSHQGAQRTGELFF.

The chain joins TRBV7-9 to TRBJ1-5; TRBD1 agrees at 7 bases. J was trimmed by 0 bases and V by 1 base; bases with no gene match: 3. CDR3 length equals 16 residues. The germline V gene encodes CDR1 SEHNR and CDR2 FQNEAQ (reference sequence). The CDR3 loop is CASSLGQGYSNQPQHF. The CDR3 nucleotides read TGTGCCAGCAGCTTAGGACAGGGCTATAGCAATCAGCCCCAGCATTTT.

This sequence joins TRBV30 and TRBJ1-2; D is perhaps TRBD1 (5 bases). Trimming cost V 0 bases and J 4 bases, with 21 bases left between them. CDR3 length equals 17 residues. The V gene's germline CDR1 is GTSNPN and CDR2 SVGIG (reference sequence). The CDR3 loop reads CAWSVSGGRTAFYGYTF. The CDR3 DNA sequence: TGTGCCTGGAGTGTATCGGGGGGACGGACTGCTTTCTATGGCTACACCTTC.

This chain's CDR3 is CASSFDSVRALHF. The CDR3 DNA follows: TGTGCCAGCAGCTTCGACTCGGTTCGGGCCCTCCACTTT. V gene TRBV5-4 combines with J gene TRBJ1-6; D is unclear. CDR1 and CDR2 (germline): SGHNT, YYREEE (reference sequence). Trimming took off 2 bases at V and 14 bases at J, with 14 bases between the two ends. The CDR3 totals 13 residues.

This clone was seen a few times. The chain joins TRBV4-3 to TRBJ1-2; no reliable D call. The CDR3 sequence is 14 residues long. Trimming pared 0 bases from V and 0 bases from J, leaving 5 bases between. Germline assignment: CDR1 LGHNA and CDR2 YSLEER. CDR3 region: CASSQDLANYGYTF. CDR3 sequence (DNA): TGCGCCAGCAGCCAAGATTTAGCTAACTATGGCTACACCTTC.

This rearrangement joins TRBV30 to TRBJ1-1; a weak D match, TRBD1 (6 bases). This CDR3 comprises 15 residues. Germline V CDR1 and CDR2: GTSNPN, SVGIG (reference sequence). V dropped 2 bases and J dropped 2 bases, with 15 bases sitting between them. CDR3 DNA sequence: TGTGCCTGGAGTACATCGACAGGAATCAACACTGAAGCTTTCTTT. Encoded protein: CAWSTSTGINTEAFF.

The chain recombines TRBV27 with TRBJ1-1; D possibly corresponds to TRBD1 (6 bases). Deletions cut 6 bases from V and 6 bases from J, with 17 bases between. From germline, CDR1 is MNHEY and CDR2 SMNVEV (reference sequence). The CDR3 length is 14 residues. In DNA, the CDR3 is TGTGCCAGCAGGAGTTTGGGGGCGCGGGCTGAAGCTTTCTTT. The encoded protein is CASRSLGARAEAFF.

This clone was seen only once. The chain couples TRBV3-1 (or the pseudogene TRBV3-2) to TRBJ1-3; no firm D call. Germline values: CDR1 LGHDT, CDR2 YNNKEL (reference sequence). Trimming stripped 2 bases from V and 2 bases from J, with 10 bases between. CDR3 length: 15 residues. The DNA of the CDR3 is TGTGCCAGCAGCCAACCAGTAGCAACTGGAAACACCATATATTTT. Protein product: CASSQPVATGNTIYF.

This sequence joins TRBV2 and TRBJ1-1; tentatively, D is TRBD1 (5 bases). CDR1 is SNHLY and CDR2 is FYNNEI in the germline V gene. The CDR3 loop spans 12 amino acids. V was clipped by 8 bases and J by 0 bases, with 7 bases between them. The CDR3 is CASDRMNTEAFF. The CDR3 DNA follows: TGTGCCAGCGACAGAATGAACACTGAAGCTTTCTTT.

The rearrangement uses TRBV5-1 and TRBJ2-1; 10 nucleotides line up with TRBD1. V shed 5 bases and J 7 bases; nucleotides not matched to a gene: 3. CDR3 length: 13 residues. Germline CDR1 SGHRS, CDR2 YFSETQ. The CDR3 DNA reads TGCGCCAGCAGGGGGACAGGGGTTAATGAGCAGTTCTTC. Translating gives CASRGTGVNEQFF.

This chain joins TRBV6-5 and TRBJ1-5, with D possibly TRBD1 on 6 matching bases. CDR3 length: 13 residues. The germline CDR1 and CDR2 sequences are MNHEY and SVGAGI. The V end was cut by 6 bases, the J end by 3 bases, with 9 bases between. CDR3 in amino acids: CASRRQVNQPQHF. CDR3 bases: TGTGCCAGCAGAAGACAGGTCAATCAGCCCCAGCATTTT.